This T cell receptor (beta chain) derives from a study of high-grade serous ovarian cancer treatment subgroups. About the study: Each sample yielded on average roughly 7,000 unique TCR beta rearrangements from 13,000 or so reads. Points from the study as a whole: Same-patient tumor repertoires overlapped at about 0.11 to 0.85; different patients barely overlapped.

The CDR3 is 17 residues long. The germline V gene encodes CDR1 MNHEY and CDR2 SMNVEV (reference sequence). V gave up 3 bases and J gave up 0 bases; unmatched junction bases: 9. With regard to this clone: Antigen unknown.

The tumor samples were collected prior to definitive surgery or chemotherapy. Sequencing was performed with immunoSEQ multiplex PCR; in TCRdb, only in-frame clones are kept and a portion is missing. The table has 2,600 or so clones, 55% to 80% seen once. Material: tumor tissue. The rearrangement joins TRBV27 to TRBJ2-7; 9 bases match TRBD1. This receptor was obtained from a human donor with high-grade serous ovarian cancer. This CDR3 is CASSLRGPGQGSYEQYF. CDR3 bases: TGTGCCAGCAGTTTGCGGGGTCCGGGACAGGGCTCCTACGAGCAGTACTTC.